This record concerns one TCR beta chain sequence. The target of this receptor is not known. No base qualities exist here, and no much larger clone lies one base off it. The sample is drawn from a study of shared T cell receptors in the human thymus (dated by TCRdb to about 2021). For context, the study as a whole: The study examined how self-reactive, shared T-cell receptor alpha chains are generated in the human thymus.

Library preparation used the immunoSEQ multiplex PCR assay. Held by TCRdb, this immuneACCESS table contains in-frame sequences only and omits some clones. Under half of the omission traces to an unresolved V gene where checked; the cause of the rest is unknown. This sample comprises 500,000 to 750,000 clones, roughly 90% of them detected only once. About 0.01% of the sample lies in the top ten. V loses 3 bases of germline sequence and J loses 3 bases, and the interval between the two ends is 18 bases. The CDR3 holds 17 amino acids from the cysteine to the phenylalanine. Only CDR3 DNA is held: 51 bases, read in frame from base 1. CDR1 LNHNV and CDR2 YYDKDF are derived from the germline V gene (reference sequence). The same specimen was also included in a second study, on human thymus T cells. The second study, in turn, reports: The donors were immunologically healthy infants in Finland who had open corrective cardiac surgery for congenital heart defects. Thymus tissue was obtained as surgical resects removed during corrective cardiac surgery. Both the thymic and the peripheral blood repertoires appeared to show biased V and J gene segment usage. The related research found that thymic TCR repertoires overlapped highly between unrelated individuals. The study described the TCR alpha and beta repertoires in roughly 8 infant thymus samples and a few matching peripheral blood samples. Donor ages ranged from about 6 to 244 days, and the cohort comprised about 6 male and two female infants. Thymocytes were freed from the tissue by mechanical means and kept at -70 degrees C as pellets of roughly 9-30 million cells. Genomic DNA was extracted from frozen cell pellets with a QIAsymphony instrument. The immunoSEQ multiplex PCR assay was used to amplify the TCRB and TCRAD loci from a standardized amount of quality-controlled genomic DNA. Amplicons spanned the V(D)J region at a length sufficient to cover the CDR3 and identify V and J genes. Through the commercial immunoSEQ service, the amplicons were sequenced on an Illumina platform. Corrections for primer bias and sequencing errors followed previously described methods, while TCRAD and TCRB definitions were based on the IMGT database. The repertoires were analysed using immunoSEQ Analyzer 3.0 and VDJTools for basic statistics, V/J segment usage, diversity estimates, rarefaction and pairwise overlap. Diversity was estimated with Chao1, ChaoE, Efron-Thisted, Shannon and inverse Simpson indices, and also on datasets down-sampled to the smallest sample. Repertoire overlap used strict matching of CDR3 nucleotide sequence, V gene and J gene, with Jaccard-based multidimensional scaling clustering. Thymus samples yielded on average around 800,000 unique TCRB clonotypes, compared with 75,000 to 100,000 from blood samples.

The sequenced sample consisted of thymocytes. The TCR comes from a boy in the first two years of life with a congenital heart defect. Donor details come from another sample of the same person, matched by shared clones. The chain employs TRBV15 and TRBJ1-3; TRBD1 is perhaps the D gene, given 6 matching bases. The DNA sequence reads TGTGCCACCAGCAGCGACCAAAAGGGGGACCTTGGAAACACCATATATTTT. This yields the protein CATSSDQKGDLGNTIYF.